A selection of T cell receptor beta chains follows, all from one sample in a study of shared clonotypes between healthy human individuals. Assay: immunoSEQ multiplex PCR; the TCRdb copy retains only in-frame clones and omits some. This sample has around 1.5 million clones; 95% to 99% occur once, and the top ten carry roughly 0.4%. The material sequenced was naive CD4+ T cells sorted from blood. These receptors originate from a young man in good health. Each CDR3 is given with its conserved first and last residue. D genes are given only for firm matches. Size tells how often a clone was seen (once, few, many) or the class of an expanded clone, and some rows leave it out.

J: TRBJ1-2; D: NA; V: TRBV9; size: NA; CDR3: CASSAGARLYGYTF; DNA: TGTGCCAGCAGCGCGGGGGCGCGTCTCTATGGCTACACCTTC
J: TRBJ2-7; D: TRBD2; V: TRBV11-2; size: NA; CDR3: CASSLGGGLAESYEQYF; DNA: TGTGCCAGCAGCTTAGGGGGAGGGCTAGCGGAGTCCTACGAGCAGTACTTC
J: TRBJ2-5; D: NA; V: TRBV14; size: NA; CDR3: CASSQDSAGQKTQYF; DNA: TGTGCCAGCAGCCAAGATTCGGCCGGACAGAAGACCCAGTACTTC
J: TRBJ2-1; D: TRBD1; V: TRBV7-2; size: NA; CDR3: CASSWTGGLIPHNEQFF; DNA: TGTGCCAGCAGCTGGACAGGGGGCCTAATACCCCACAATGAGCAGTTCTTC
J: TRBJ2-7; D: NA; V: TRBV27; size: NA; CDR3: CASSLSSPYEQYF; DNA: TGTGCCAGCAGTTTATCGAGCCCCTACGAGCAGTACTTC
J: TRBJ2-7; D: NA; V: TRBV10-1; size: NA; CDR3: CASMGTRTYEQYF; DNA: TGCGCCAGCATGGGGACACGGACCTACGAGCAGTACTTC
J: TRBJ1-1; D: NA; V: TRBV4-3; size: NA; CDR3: CASSQAVNTEAFF; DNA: TGCGCCAGCAGCCAAGCGGTGAACACTGAAGCTTTCTTT
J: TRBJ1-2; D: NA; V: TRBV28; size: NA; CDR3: CASSFALLGGNYGYTF; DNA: TGTGCCAGCAGTTTCGCGCTGCTCGGGGGTAACTATGGCTACACCTTC
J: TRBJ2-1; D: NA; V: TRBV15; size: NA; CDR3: CATSRDFRATIPTYNEQFF; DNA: TGTGCCACCAGCAGAGATTTTCGGGCGACCATCCCTACCTACAATGAGCAGTTCTTC
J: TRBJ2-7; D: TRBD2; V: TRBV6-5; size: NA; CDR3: CASRPGLASYEQYF; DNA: TGTGCCAGCAGGCCAGGACTAGCGAGCTACGAGCAGTACTTC
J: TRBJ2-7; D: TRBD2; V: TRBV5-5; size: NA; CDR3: CASSPRQGMAGGLTYEQYF; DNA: TGTGCCAGCAGCCCCCGACAGGGTATGGCGGGAGGGCTCACCTACGAGCAGTACTTC
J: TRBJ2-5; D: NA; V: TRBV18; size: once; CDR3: CASSPPSRVETQYF; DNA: TGTGCCAGCTCACCACCTTCCAGAGTAGAGACCCAGTACTTC
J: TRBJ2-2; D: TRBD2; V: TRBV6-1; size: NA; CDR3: CASGTSLIGELFF; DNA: TGTGCCAGCGGGACTAGTCTGATCGGGGAGCTGTTTTTT
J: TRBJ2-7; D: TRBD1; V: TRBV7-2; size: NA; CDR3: CASSPDRGEQYF; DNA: TGTGCCAGCAGCCCGGACAGGGGCGAGCAGTACTTC
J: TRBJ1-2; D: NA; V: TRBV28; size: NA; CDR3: CASSPGQTNYGYTF; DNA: TGTGCCAGCTCCCCCGGACAGACTAACTATGGCTACACCTTC
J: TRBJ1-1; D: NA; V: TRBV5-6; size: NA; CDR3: CASSFPDRRDTEAFF; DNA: TGTGCCAGCAGCTTTCCCGACAGACGGGACACTGAAGCTTTCTTT
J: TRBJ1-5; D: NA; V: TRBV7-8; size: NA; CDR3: CASSRTGRDQPQHF; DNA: TGTGCCAGCAGCAGGACTGGGAGGGATCAGCCCCAGCATTTT